This entry lists 27 T cell receptor beta chains sequenced from one sample in a study of T-cell reconstitution after alpha-beta-depleted transplantation in children. Preparing the TCRbeta library involved the use of unique molecular identifiers. Using its own MiXCR run on the PCR reads, TCRdb lists one record per CDR3 protein. The repertoire includes about 250,000 distinct CDR3 sequences, roughly a quarter of them detected once, and roughly 5% sits in the top ten. This sample comprised PBMCs, mostly from graft donor cells, obtained 360 days after TCRalphabeta/CD19-depleted stem cell transplant. Receptors were obtained from a female patient aged 2-9 years who had a stem cell transplant for congenital amegakaryocytic thrombocytopenia, so the T cells may come from the graft donor.

In its sample, this clonotype was seen a few times. J is TRBJ2-7 and V is TRBV20-1, with D maybe TRBD2 (5 bases). Per germline, CDR1 DFQATT and CDR2 SNEGSKA (reference sequence). The V gene lost 0 bases and the J gene lost 4 bases, with 7 bases spanning the gap. The CDR3 has 12 residues. The CDR3 nucleotides are TGCAGTGCTAGAGATTGGGAGTACGAGCAGTACTTC. Its translation: CSARDWEYEQYF.

The chain recombines TRBV18 with TRBJ2-3, with TRBD2 matching 10 bases. CDR1 is KGHSH and CDR2 is LQKENI in the germline V gene. The CDR3 is 15 residues long. Losses at the gene ends were 5 bases for V and 5 bases for J; bases not matched to a gene: 7. In DNA form, the CDR3 reads TGTGCCAGCTCAGGTCTAGCGGGAGCCAGAGATACGCAGTATTTT. Translation: CASSGLAGARDTQYF.

The rearrangement uses TRBV27 and TRBJ2-7; 9 nucleotides align to TRBD1. Germline trimming cut 5 bases from V and 3 bases from J; bases unmatched to any gene: 8. Germline V gene lookup returns CDR1 MNHEY and CDR2 SMNVEV (reference sequence). The CDR3 is 15 amino acids. The CDR3 coding sequence is TGTGCCAGCAGTCCCTACACGGACAGGGGCTACGAGCAGTACTTC. It specifies CASSPYTDRGYEQYF.

V is TRBV5-1 and J is TRBJ1-1; the match to TRBD1 covers 7 bases. Germline assignment: CDR1 SGHRS and CDR2 YFSETQ. Trimming cost V 6 bases and J 5 bases; bases outside gene matches: 10. The CDR3 has 14 residues. The CDR3 coding sequence is TGCGCCAGCACCCCGACAGGGAGATGGACTGAAGCTTTCTTT. Translating it yields CASTPTGRWTEAFF.

The chain couples TRBV6-5 to TRBJ2-2; TRBD1 matches at 9 bases. There are 19 residues in the CDR3. Germline CDR1 MNHEY, CDR2 SVGAGI. Trimming cost V 1 base and J 1 base; bases outside gene matches: 10. CDR3 residues: CASSYFIPGTGLNTGELFF. The DNA for the CDR3 is TGTGCCAGCAGTTACTTTATCCCAGGGACAGGGTTGAACACCGGGGAGCTGTTTTTT.

V gene TRBV15 combines with J gene TRBJ2-5; 10 bases are a match to TRBD1. CDR3 length: 16 residues. The trim removed 6 bases at V and 1 base at J, leaving 8 bases unmatched. From germline, CDR1 is LNHNV and CDR2 YYDKDF (reference sequence). DNA for the CDR3: TGTGCCACCAGTCCCACCGGGACAGGGGCCCAAGAGACCCAGTACTTC. Amino acid sequence: CATSPTGTGAQETQYF.

V usage is TRBV7-2 and J usage is TRBJ2-7; 7 bases fit TRBD2. The CDR3 consists of 19 residues. Per the germline V gene, CDR1 is SGHTA and CDR2 is FQGNSA. V gave up 2 bases and J gave up 4 bases; unmatched junction bases: 20. The CDR3 nucleotides read TGTGCCAGCAGCTTATCGGGAGGCCCAGGGATCCCATTTTTATACGAGCAGTACTTC. This sequence encodes CASSLSGGPGIPFLYEQYF.

This clonotype has just a few counts. This sequence joins TRBV27 and TRBJ1-6; 9 nucleotides align to TRBD1. Trimming removed 4 bases from V and 10 bases from J; junction bases left unmatched: 5. CDR1 MNHEY and CDR2 SMNVEV come from the germline V gene (reference sequence). This CDR3 has 14 amino acids. Here the CDR3 DNA reads TGTGCCAGCAGTTGGACAGGGGTGAAGTCACCCCTCCACTTT. This translates into CASSWTGVKSPLHF.

This sequence joins TRBV3-1 and TRBJ1-1; D gene uncertain. With 2 bases removed from V and 9 bases from J, the gap between germline ends came to 16 bases. This CDR3 contains 14 residues. Germline CDR1 LGHDT, CDR2 YNNKEL (reference sequence). CDR3 region: CASSQISRSYKAFF. CDR3 nucleotides: TGTGCCAGCAGCCAAATATCAAGATCCTATAAAGCTTTCTTT.

The rearrangement links TRBV2 to TRBJ2-5; D is uncertain. The germline V gene has CDR1 SNHLY and CDR2 FYNNEI. The length of the CDR3 is 12 residues. V was pared by 4 bases and J by 4 bases, with 7 bases between. CDR3 loop: CASSVGSETQYF. CDR3 in DNA: TGTGCCAGCAGTGTAGGGTCAGAGACCCAGTACTTC.

V usage is TRBV3-1 and J usage is TRBJ1-6; no definite D call. Germline V lookup: CDR1 LGHDT, CDR2 YNNKEL (reference sequence). The V gene lost 4 bases and the J gene lost 13 bases, with 8 bases spanning the gap. The CDR3 contains 11 residues. In DNA, the CDR3 is TGTGCCAGCAGCCTATTGGGGCCCCTCCACTTT. It specifies CASSLLGPLHF.

This clonotype was seen a handful of times. The V call is TRBV20-1, the J call TRBJ1-1; 11 bases line up with TRBD1. The CDR3 consists of 14 residues. Trimming at V came to 0 bases and at J to 11 bases, leaving 8 bases not matched to a gene. Germline V gene lookup returns CDR1 DFQATT and CDR2 SNEGSKA (reference sequence). This chain's CDR3 is CSARDQGQGANAFF. As DNA, the CDR3 is TGCAGTGCTAGAGATCAAGGACAGGGGGCGAATGCTTTCTTT.

This rearrangement joins TRBV27 to TRBJ2-4, with TRBD2 as a possible D gene (5 bases). CDR3 length: 14 amino acids. Germline CDR1 MNHEY, CDR2 SMNVEV (reference sequence). V gave up 2 bases and J gave up 8 bases, with 13 bases separating them. The CDR3 DNA follows: TGTGCCAGCAGTTTAAACGAGCGGTATCACATTCAGTACTTC. As protein: CASSLNERYHIQYF.

The sample holds a few counts of this clonotype. This chain links TRBV20-1 with TRBJ2-7; 13 bases are shared with TRBD2. V shed 1 base and J 10 bases; nucleotides not matched to a gene: 7. The CDR3 is 14 residues long. Germline-derived CDR1 and CDR2 are DFQATT and SNEGSKA (reference sequence). DNA of the CDR3: TGCAGTGCTAGAGCCCCACTAGCGGGGGGGGCTCAGTACTTC. Amino acids: CSARAPLAGGAQYF.

A few counts support this clonotype. V usage is TRBV5-1 and J usage is TRBJ2-1; D remains ambiguous. V dropped 0 bases and J dropped 2 bases, with 6 bases sitting between them. The germline V gene has CDR1 SGHRS and CDR2 YFSETQ. The CDR3 is 14 residues long. CDR3 sequence reads: CASSLGTTYNEQFF. CDR3 nucleotide sequence: TGCGCCAGCAGCTTGGGCACAACCTACAATGAGCAGTTCTTC.

This clonotype has more than one count but fewer than ten. This chain links TRBV7-3 with TRBJ1-1; TRBD1 is a possible D gene (6 bases). This CDR3 region has 16 residues. Germline V gives CDR1 SGHTA, CDR2 FQGTGA. V was shortened by 3 bases and J by 1 base, with 15 bases between the two germline ends. The CDR3 is CASSLASGAPNTEAFF. CDR3 DNA sequence: TGTGCCAGCAGCTTGGCCTCAGGGGCCCCGAACACTGAAGCTTTCTTT.

This clonotype was counted at least ten times. The chain links TRBV5-1 to TRBJ2-1; D not resolved. The CDR3 spans 15 residues. Germline V gene data show CDR1 as SGHRS and CDR2 as YFSETQ. V lost 0 bases and J 3 bases, leaving 10 bases between the germline ends. The CDR3 sequence: CASSLDGPHYNEQFF. CDR3 nucleotide sequence: TGCGCCAGCAGCTTGGATGGCCCACACTACAATGAGCAGTTCTTC.

With regard to this clonotype: One junction end does not reproduce the germline sequence, and a read error may be involved. J is TRBJ2-1 and V is TRBV12-3 or TRBV12-4; 9 positions agree with TRBD2. This CDR3 spans 18 amino acids. The CDR3 DNA follows: TGTACCAGCAGCCGCCGAGCGGGAGGTAACTATGAAGTCAATGAGCAGTTCTTC. Residues: CTSSRRAGGNYEVNEQFF.

This clonotype was found once. This rearrangement joins TRBV6-2 or TRBV6-3 to TRBJ1-5; D possibly corresponds to TRBD1 (5 bases). Germline V gene lookup returns CDR1 MNHEY and CDR2 SVGEGT. The CDR3 spans 16 residues. The germline V and J ends were trimmed by 6 bases and 6 bases, with 21 bases remaining between them. DNA of the CDR3: TGTGCCAGCAGCGACCCCAGGGTCCTCCTTTCTCAGCCCCAGCATTTT. Its protein is CASSDPRVLLSQPQHF.

This chain links TRBV20-1 with TRBJ2-2, with 9 bases fitting TRBD2. The CDR3 is made up of 16 amino acids. J was trimmed by 3 bases and V by 0 bases; bases with no gene match: 5. Germline-derived CDR1 and CDR2 are DFQATT and SNEGSKA (reference sequence). The CDR3 sequence is CSARDATSGHTGELFF. CDR3 in DNA: TGCAGTGCTAGAGATGCCACTAGCGGGCACACCGGGGAGCTGTTTTTT.

This clonotype was recorded once. V and J are TRBV9 and TRBJ1-5, with no clear D. CDR3 length: 14 residues. Per germline, CDR1 SGDLS and CDR2 YYNGEE. The ends were cut back, 3 bases at V and 1 base at J, with 8 bases in the middle. As DNA, the CDR3 is TGTGCCAGCAGCGAGGGTTTAAGCAATCAGCCCCAGCATTTT. It encodes CASSEGLSNQPQHF.

This clonotype was seen more than once but under ten times. CDR3 sequence (DNA): TGTGCCAGCAGCCAAGTATACCAGGGGGCACTCTACGAGCAGTACTTC. This gives the protein CASSQVYQGALYEQYF. The rearrangement joins TRBV4-2 to TRBJ2-7; TRBD1 matches at 8 bases. Trimming at V came to 1 base and at J to 3 bases, leaving 8 bases not matched to a gene. The CDR3 is made up of 16 amino acids. Germline V CDR1 and CDR2: LGHNA, YNFKEQ.

This clonotype was seen only once. This rearrangement joins TRBV4-2 to TRBJ2-1, with 10 bases matching TRBD2. The ends lost 4 bases at V and 5 bases at J; junction bases unmatched: 5. Germline assignment: CDR1 LGHNA and CDR2 YNFKEQ. This CDR3 region has 15 residues. CDR3 coding DNA: TGTGCCAGCAGCCCGCAGCGGGGGGGCCACAATGAGCAGTTCTTC. Its translation: CASSPQRGGHNEQFF.

V usage is TRBV5-1 and J usage is TRBJ2-1; the D is unclear. Germline CDR1 and CDR2: SGHRS and YFSETQ. The CDR3 extends over 16 amino acids. V gave up 0 bases and J gave up 4 bases, with 14 bases separating them. The CDR3 spells CASSLGLWDTYNEQFF. The DNA for the CDR3 is TGCGCCAGCAGCTTGGGGTTGTGGGATACGTACAATGAGCAGTTCTTC.

The chain joins TRBV6-1 to TRBJ1-1, with 11 bases matching TRBD1. Germline values: CDR1 MNHNS, CDR2 SASEGT. J was trimmed by 4 bases and V by 5 bases; bases with no gene match: 6. This CDR3 is built from 15 residues. The DNA of the CDR3 is TGTGCCAGCAGTCCACTAGGGACAGGGGGCACTGAAGCTTTCTTT. This encodes CASSPLGTGGTEAFF.

This clonotype was seen a few times. The chain links TRBV7-2 to TRBJ2-5, with 7 bases identical to TRBD1. J was trimmed by 1 base and V by 8 bases; bases with no gene match: 4. Per the germline V gene, CDR1 is SGHTA and CDR2 is FQGNSA. The CDR3 totals 13 residues. DNA of the CDR3: TGTGCCAGCGAGGGGGCCTTCCAAGAGACCCAGTACTTC. Protein sequence: CASEGAFQETQYF.

This clonotype appeared a few times. The chain carries TRBV4-2 and TRBJ1-1; no firm D call. The CDR3 spans 12 residues. Trimming cost V 1 base and J 10 bases, with 10 bases left between them. Per germline, CDR1 LGHNA and CDR2 YNFKEQ. CDR3 sequence: CASSQGPPGAFF. The CDR3 nucleotides are TGTGCCAGCAGCCAAGGGCCCCCCGGAGCTTTCTTT.